The 22 T cell receptor beta chains below all came from one sample that was sequenced in a study of cytomegalovirus exposure and HLA in healthy donors. Vbeta (60) and Jbeta (13) primers were used in the PCR. Only in-frame clones appear in the TCRdb table, and some are missing; sequencing was by immunoSEQ multiplex PCR. The sample has about 140,000 clones, over 60% seen once. The material sequenced was PBMCs. These receptor sequences come from a man between 35 and 55 years old in good health and CMV-seronegative.

This clone was detected a few times. The CDR3 bases are TGTGCCAGCAGTTACCAGGGGGAGAGAGAGACCCAGTACTTC. Amino acid sequence: CASSYQGERETQYF. The V gene is TRBV6-6, the J gene TRBJ2-5; 7 bases agree with TRBD1. In germline, CDR1 is MNHNY, CDR2 SVGAGI (reference sequence). This CDR3 is built from 14 residues. V lost 2 bases, J lost 4 bases, and 4 bases stayed unmatched.

The chain carries TRBV7-6 and TRBJ2-7; no firm D call. This CDR3 contains 13 residues. Trimming cost V 1 base and J 2 bases, with 6 bases left between them. Germline V CDR1 and CDR2: SGHVS, FNYEAQ. The CDR3 protein is CASSLGETYEQYF. Written as DNA, the CDR3 is TGTGCCAGCAGCTTAGGCGAGACCTACGAGCAGTACTTC.

This clone was detected only a few times. V is TRBV29-1 and J is TRBJ2-1; 10 bases are a match to TRBD2. Trimming cost V 0 bases and J 6 bases; bases outside gene matches: 11. CDR1 SQVTM and CDR2 ANQGSEA come from the germline V gene. This CDR3 spans 17 amino acids. The CDR3 loop is CSVEERSSGSFSNEQFF. In DNA form, the CDR3 reads TGCAGCGTTGAAGAGCGGTCTAGCGGGAGTTTCTCCAATGAGCAGTTCTTC.

The chain carries TRBV10-1 and TRBJ1-1; TRBD1 matches at 10 bases. The CDR3 has 17 residues. Unmatched junction bases numbered 15, after V lost 8 bases and J lost 3 bases. From germline, CDR1 is WNHNN and CDR2 SYGVQD (reference sequence). CDR3 sequence reads: CASFSLGQGEVDTEAFF. CDR3 coding DNA: TGCGCCAGCTTCAGTCTCGGACAGGGGGAGGTAGACACTGAAGCTTTCTTT.

The chain recombines TRBV6-5 with TRBJ2-7; D might be TRBD2 (6 bases). The CDR3 spans 13 residues. V lost 2 bases to trimming and J lost 7 bases, with 12 bases between them. Germline CDR1 MNHEY, CDR2 SVGAGI. DNA of the CDR3: TGTGCCAGCAGTTACGGGGGAGGTCTGGAGCAGTACTTC. Residues: CASSYGGGLEQYF.

In nucleotides, the CDR3 is TGTGCCAGCAGCACGTCCAGGGCGTCAGGGCGGAACACCGGGGAGCTGTTTTTT. This gives the protein CASSTSRASGRNTGELFF. This chain joins TRBV7-9 and TRBJ2-2; TRBD1 is a possible D gene (5 bases). CDR3 size: 18 residues. With 5 bases removed from V and 1 base from J, the gap between germline ends came to 20 bases. Germline V gene data show CDR1 as SEHNR and CDR2 as FQNEAQ (reference sequence).

The genes are TRBV2 and TRBJ2-1; 8 bases are a match to TRBD1. The ends lost 7 bases at V and 6 bases at J; junction bases unmatched: 8. This CDR3 region has 14 residues. Germline values: CDR1 SNHLY, CDR2 FYNNEI. CDR3 DNA: TGTGCCAGCAACTCTATTACAGGGGGCAATGAGCAGTTCTTC. Encoded protein: CASNSITGGNEQFF. The full variable domain, with the rest looked up from reference TRBV2 and TRBJ2-1, is EPEVTQTPSHQVTQMGQEVILRCVPISNHLYFYWYRQILGQKVEFLVSFYNNEISEKSEIFDDQFSVERPDGSNFTLKIRSTKLEDSAMYFCASNSITGGNEQFFGPGTRLTVL.

This clone has a handful of counts. This sample also contains other DNA sequences that code for the same CDR3. The gene calls are TRBV5-6 and TRBJ2-7; maybe TRBD2 (5 bases). The CDR3 spans 13 residues. Germline V gene lookup returns CDR1 SGHDT and CDR2 YYEEEE. Trimming cost V 2 bases and J 0 bases, with 6 bases left between them. The CDR3 loop is CASSLGSSYEQYF. In nucleotides, the CDR3 is TGTGCCAGCAGCTTAGGGAGCTCCTACGAGCAGTACTTC.

The V call is TRBV7-6, the J call TRBJ1-1; 8 positions match TRBD1. Germline lookup yields CDR1 SGHVS and CDR2 FNYEAQ. Trimming cost V 5 bases and J 1 base; bases outside gene matches: 6. CDR3 length equals 15 residues. CDR3 DNA: TGTGCCAGCAGCCCCCGACAGGGGACGAACACTGAAGCTTTCTTT. Translating gives CASSPRQGTNTEAFF.

The chain couples TRBV5-6 to TRBJ1-2, with D hard to call. Trimming removed 3 bases from V and 8 bases from J, with 11 bases in between. Per germline, CDR1 SGHDT and CDR2 YYEEEE. This CDR3 spans 12 amino acids. This CDR3 is CASSSGGRGYTF. CDR3 nucleotide sequence: TGTGCCAGCAGCTCCGGAGGGCGGGGCTACACCTTC.

The chain couples TRBV18 to TRBJ1-2, with D possibly being TRBD1 (5 bases). Trimming took off 1 base at V and 6 bases at J, with 12 bases between the two ends. The germline CDR1 and CDR2 sequences are KGHSH and LQKENI. The CDR3 runs to 14 residues. The CDR3 protein is CASSPQSGGDGYTF. CDR3 coding DNA: TGTGCCAGCTCACCACAGAGCGGGGGAGATGGCTACACCTTC.

The chain uses TRBV27 and TRBJ2-7, with 7 nucleotides matching TRBD1. CDR3 length: 14 residues. J gave up 0 bases and V 6 bases, and 5 bases lay outside the gene matches. In germline, CDR1 is MNHEY, CDR2 SMNVEV (reference sequence). CDR3 DNA sequence: TGTGCCAGCAGCTCCGGGGACAGCTCCTACGAGCAGTACTTC. This translates into CASSSGDSSYEQYF.

This clone was counted once. The chain recombines TRBV6-7 with TRBJ1-4; tentative D call: TRBD1 (6 bases). TRBV6-7 falls under the ORF class, with uncertain function. Trimming cost V 3 bases and J 6 bases, with 20 bases left between them. This CDR3 has 17 amino acids. This CDR3 is CASSYPGHYSLHEKLFF. CDR3 coding DNA: TGTGCCAGCAGTTATCCGGGACACTATTCCCTGCATGAAAAACTGTTTTTT.

This chain uses TRBV9 with TRBJ1-4; a weak D match, TRBD1 (5 bases). Looked up from germline, CDR1 is SGDLS and CDR2 is YYNGEE. Trimming took 3 bases from V and 3 from J, leaving 12 bases between them. This CDR3 region has 15 residues. The CDR3 loop reads CASSARGDPNEKLFF. Here the CDR3 DNA reads TGTGCCAGCAGCGCCCGGGGGGATCCTAATGAAAAACTGTTTTTT.

V usage is TRBV9 and J usage is TRBJ1-1, with D possibly being TRBD1 (5 bases). The CDR3 has 16 residues. The germline gives CDR1 SGDLS, CDR2 YYNGEE. Between the trimmed V and J ends, which lost 0 bases and 1 base, there was a span of 13 bases. CDR3 in DNA: TGTGCCAGCAGCGTAGGGTCAGGGCGAACGAACACTGAAGCTTTCTTT. Protein product: CASSVGSGRTNTEAFF.

V is TRBV10-3 and J is TRBJ2-3, with D maybe TRBD1 (6 bases). Trimming cost V 0 bases and J 4 bases, with 11 bases left between them. Germline V gives CDR1 ENHRY, CDR2 SYGVKD. The CDR3 loop spans 15 amino acids. CDR3 nucleotides: TGTGCCATCAGTGAGTCCCTACAGGGTCCAGATACGCAGTATTTT. Its translation: CAISESLQGPDTQYF.

This clone was observed a few times. The chain joins TRBV7-2 to TRBJ1-2; D not certain. CDR1 is SGHTA, CDR2 FQGNSA, per germline. The length of the CDR3 is 15 residues. Trimming cost V 5 bases and J 1 base, with 14 bases left between them. CDR3 coding DNA: TGTGCCAGCAGCCCATCGGGTCCGATTAACTATGGCTACACCTTC. Residues: CASSPSGPINYGYTF.

V usage is TRBV12-5 and J usage is TRBJ2-2; 15 nucleotides agree with TRBD2. Trimming removed 5 bases from V and 9 bases from J; junction bases left unmatched: 10. This CDR3 contains 17 residues. Germline V CDR1 and CDR2: LGHNT, FRNRAP. The CDR3 region is CASGIGLAGGPIRELFF. In DNA form, the CDR3 reads TGTGCTAGTGGTATCGGACTAGCGGGAGGGCCCATCCGGGAGCTGTTTTTT.

The chain is built from TRBV6-5 and TRBJ2-7; 7 nucleotides agree with TRBD2. Trimming at V came to 6 bases and at J to 5 bases, leaving 7 bases not matched to a gene. The CDR3 is 13 residues long. The germline gives CDR1 MNHEY, CDR2 SVGAGI. The CDR3 nucleotides read TGTGCCAGCAGCTCTTGGGAGGGTAACGAGCAGTACTTC. Translating gives CASSSWEGNEQYF.

The rearrangement joins TRBV7-2 to TRBJ2-7; D might be TRBD1 (5 bases). The V gene lost 3 bases and the J gene lost 3 bases, with 15 bases spanning the gap. This CDR3 has 15 amino acids. Germline CDR1 reads SGHTA; CDR2 reads FQGNSA. DNA of the CDR3: TGTGCCAGCAGCTTCTTTGCGGCAAGGGGCTACGAGCAGTACTTC. This gives the protein CASSFFAARGYEQYF. The whole variable domain, remainder taken from reference TRBV7-2 and TRBJ2-7, is GAGVSQSPSNKVTEKGKDVELRCDPISGHTALYWYRQSLGQGLEFLIYFQGNSAPDKSGLPSDRFSAERTGGSVSTLTIQRTQQEDSAVYLCASSFFAARGYEQYFGPGTRLTVT.

A few counts support this clone. The gene calls are TRBV5-5 and TRBJ2-3, with TRBD2 matching over 11 bases. The CDR3 spans 15 residues. V was pared by 4 bases and J by 6 bases, with 7 bases of the junction left unmatched. Germline V gives CDR1 SGHKS, CDR2 YYEKEE (reference sequence). The CDR3 region is CASSRTSGLGDTQYF. The CDR3 DNA sequence: TGTGCCAGCAGCCGGACTAGCGGGCTAGGGGATACGCAGTATTTT.

This clone was recorded once. This chain uses TRBV2 with TRBJ1-5; D is ambiguous. From germline, CDR1 is SNHLY and CDR2 FYNNEI. V was pared by 5 bases and J by 3 bases, with 20 bases between. The CDR3 totals 17 residues. The CDR3 bases are TGTGCCAGCAGTCCTCCTATTCCGGGGTACCCCAATCAGCCCCAGCATTTT. Translated: CASSPPIPGYPNQPQHF.